Listed here are 25 T cell receptor beta chains from one sample, sequenced in a study of blood T cells in healthy people across ages. Alongside a J-beta primer mix, a sample-barcoded 5' primer served in a second PCR lasting about 7 to 12 cycles. Each CDR3 protein is one row after TCRdb ran MiXCR on the 5' RACE reads. This sample carries around 900,000 distinct CDR3 sequences, under 30% of them seen once, and the ten largest clones take about 18%. Specimen: blood. These receptors were collected from an elderly woman in good health.

This clonotype was picked up a small number of times. The rearrangement links TRBV4-2 to TRBJ2-3, with 11 bases fitting TRBD2. CDR1 and CDR2 (germline): LGHNA, YNFKEQ. The CDR3 is 16 amino acids. With 3 bases clipped from V and 4 bases from J, the junction kept 6 bases outside the gene matches. The DNA of the CDR3 is TGTGCCAGCAGCCATTCCGGGACTAGCGGATCAGATACGCAGTATTTT. It yields the protein CASSHSGTSGSDTQYF.

This clonotype has at least ten counts. The chain combines TRBV12-3 or TRBV12-4 with TRBJ1-5; D might be TRBD1 (5 bases). Between the trimmed V and J ends, which lost 2 bases and 0 bases, there was a span of 8 bases. The length of the CDR3 is 15 residues. CDR3 nucleotide sequence: TGTGCCAGCAGTTTACGGGGGAGTAGCAATCAGCCCCAGCATTTT. Its protein product is CASSLRGSSNQPQHF.

This clonotype was seen a few times. The genes are TRBV23-1 and TRBJ2-7; 7 nucleotides match TRBD2. TRBV23-1 has ORF status, its function being uncertain. V was pared by 6 bases and J by 4 bases, with 12 bases of the junction left unmatched. The CDR3 runs 15 residues. The CDR3 DNA sequence: TGCGCCAGCAGATACGTGAAGCGGGATGGGTACGAGCAGTACTTC. Its protein is CASRYVKRDGYEQYF.

A word on this clonotype: A much larger clone is a single base away; this may be a read error. V is TRBV5-4 and J is TRBJ2-6, with D possibly being TRBD1 (6 bases). Germline values: CDR1 SGHNT, CDR2 YYREEE (reference sequence). V lost 4 bases and J 2 bases, leaving 16 bases between the germline ends. The CDR3 extends over 17 amino acids. The CDR3 loop is CASSLPGQIPGANVLTF. The DNA of the CDR3 is TGTGCCAGCAGCCTCCCTGGACAGATCCCTGGGGCCAACGTCCTGACTTTC. The full variable domain, completed using reference TRBV5-4 and TRBJ2-6, is ETGVTQSPTHLIKTRGQQVTLRCSSQSGHNTVSWYQQALGQGPQFIFQYYREEENGRGNFPPRFSGLQFPNYSSELNVNALELDDSALYLCASSLPGQIPGANVLTFGAGSRLTVL.

This clonotype was seen a single time. The CDR3: CASSPPWMVNTEAFF. The CDR3 nucleotides read TGTGCCAGCTCACCACCGTGGATGGTGAACACTGAAGCTTTCTTT. The chain recombines TRBV18 with TRBJ1-1; D remains ambiguous. The CDR3 consists of 15 residues. Trimming shortened V by 0 bases and J by 0 bases, and 8 bases separated the two germline ends. The germline gives CDR1 KGHSH, CDR2 LQKENI.

This clonotype was observed a few times. This may stem from a read error, because a much larger clone lies one nucleotide away. The V and J genes are TRBV6-1 and TRBJ1-4; 9 bases fit TRBD1. In germline, CDR1 is MNHNS, CDR2 SASEGT. The CDR3 totals 17 residues. DNA of the CDR3: TGTGCCAGCAGAACCGGGACAGGGACTTCTGCTAATGAAAAACGGTTTTTT. This translates into CASRTGTGTSANEKRFF.

This clonotype came up a few times. The rearrangement uses TRBV7-9 and TRBJ1-6, with D possibly being TRBD1 (5 bases). Trimming pared 10 bases from V and 0 bases from J, leaving 13 bases between. From germline, CDR1 is SEHNR and CDR2 FQNEAQ (reference sequence). The CDR3 covers 15 residues. CDR3 residues: CAIRDGRSYNSPLHF. The CDR3 DNA sequence: TGTGCCATCCGGGACGGACGCTCCTATAATTCACCCCTCCACTTT. Filled out from reference TRBV7-9 and TRBJ1-6, the complete variable domain reads DTGVSQNPRHKITKRGQNVTFRCDPISEHNRLYWYRQTLGQGPEFLTYFQNEAQLEKSRLLSDRFSAERPKGSFSTLEIQRTEQGDSAMYLCAIRDGRSYNSPLHFGNGTRLTVT.

The V and J genes are TRBV20-1 and TRBJ2-7; the match to TRBD1 covers 8 bases. The germline gives CDR1 DFQATT, CDR2 SNEGSKA (reference sequence). The CDR3 runs to 15 residues. Trimming cost V 0 bases and J 7 bases; bases outside gene matches: 11. The CDR3 DNA sequence: TGCAGTGCTAGAGATCCCGGGACAGGAACCCAGGAGCAGTACTTC. This encodes CSARDPGTGTQEQYF.

The V and J genes are TRBV5-1 and TRBJ2-5; 8 nucleotides match TRBD2. CDR1 is SGHRS, CDR2 YFSETQ, per germline. This CDR3 has 16 amino acids. V shed 1 base and J 5 bases; nucleotides not matched to a gene: 10. DNA of the CDR3: TGCGCCAGCAGCTTGAATGCGGGGGGACCTCGGGAGACCCAGTACTTC. Amino acid sequence: CASSLNAGGPRETQYF.

The chain recombines TRBV18 with TRBJ2-3, with TRBD2 matching 10 bases. This CDR3 is built from 17 residues. Germline trimming cut 4 bases from V and 1 base from J; bases unmatched to any gene: 8. The V gene's germline CDR1 is KGHSH and CDR2 LQKENI. This CDR3 is CASSRTSGQPGTDTQYF. The CDR3 DNA reads as TGTGCCAGCTCACGGACTAGCGGACAGCCTGGCACAGATACGCAGTATTTT.

This clonotype was observed once. At one end the junction does not follow the germline gene, possibly because of a read error. The chain combines TRBV3-1 with TRBJ2-7, with a weak D call TRBD2 (5 bases). CDR1 and CDR2 from the germline V gene are LGHDT and YNNKEL (reference sequence). CDR3 length: 14 residues. The CDR3 coding sequence is TGTGTCAGCAGCCCCGGACTTCCCAGATATGAGCAGTACTTC. Translated: CVSSPGLPRYEQYF.

In regard to this clonotype: One end of the junction fails to match germline, which may point to a read error. The chain carries TRBV5-1 and TRBJ2-3; either TRBD1 or TRBD2 may supply D (6 bases each). This CDR3 is 13 amino acids long. Germline-derived CDR1 and CDR2 are SGHRS and YFSETQ. The CDR3 bases are TGTGCCAGCGGAACGGGGGACACAGGTACGCAGTATTTT. This codes for CASGTGDTGTQYF.

Comments on this clonotype: Mismatch with germline at one junction end may stem from a read error. The CDR3 reads CASSPQRQGGTRELFF. CDR3 DNA: TGTGCCAGCAGCCCCCAACGACAGGGAGGCACCAGGGAGCTGTTTTTT. The rearrangement links TRBV11-2 to TRBJ2-2; D possibly corresponds to TRBD1 (7 bases). The CDR3 loop spans 16 amino acids. CDR1 is SGHAT, CDR2 FQNNGV, per germline.

Many counts were recorded for this clonotype. The V call is TRBV18, the J call TRBJ2-5, with 8 bases lining up with TRBD1. J gave up 2 bases and V 8 bases, and 7 bases lay outside the gene matches. Germline CDR1 reads KGHSH; CDR2 reads LQKENI. CDR3 length: 14 residues. This CDR3 is CASSQNRGQETQYF. The CDR3, as DNA: TGTGCCAGCAGTCAGAACAGGGGGCAAGAGACCCAGTACTTC.

The table lists this clonotype with many counts. The V and J genes are TRBV20-1 and TRBJ2-3, with D perhaps matching TRBD1 (5 bases). Trimming took off 3 bases at V and 4 bases at J, with 14 bases between the two ends. Germline values: CDR1 DFQATT, CDR2 SNEGSKA (reference sequence). The CDR3 length is 14 residues. The CDR3, as DNA: TGCAGTGCTAGGAAGGCAGGGCGACCAGATACGCAGTATTTT. This encodes CSARKAGRPDTQYF.

To note about this clonotype: One base away lies a much larger clone, so this may be a sequencing read error. V usage is TRBV2 and J usage is TRBJ2-1; possibly TRBD1 for D (6 bases). Germline CDR1 and CDR2: SNHLY and FYNNEI. Between the trimmed V and J ends, which lost 2 bases and 10 bases, there was a span of 15 bases. The CDR3 has 14 amino acids. The CDR3 DNA sequence: TGTGCCAGCAGTGAACAGGCCACTCAGGGGGAGCAGTTCTTC. Its protein product is CASSEQATQGEQFF.

This clonotype was seen at least ten times. The chain couples TRBV12-3 or TRBV12-4 to TRBJ2-3; TRBD1 might be the D (5 bases). Deletions cut 9 bases from V and 2 bases from J, with 15 bases between. This CDR3 is built from 14 residues. The CDR3 bases are TGTGCCAGTTCTACAGGAGAGACCACAGATACGCAGTATTTT. It translates to CASSTGETTDTQYF.

The V gene is TRBV4-1, the J gene TRBJ2-1, with D perhaps matching TRBD2 (7 bases). Germline V lookup: CDR1 MGHRA, CDR2 YSYEKL. V was clipped by 0 bases and J by 1 base, with 10 bases between them. CDR3 length equals 16 residues. The CDR3 sequence: CASSQEGGASYNEQFF. DNA of the CDR3: TGCGCCAGCAGCCAAGAAGGGGGGGCGTCCTACAATGAGCAGTTCTTC.

This clonotype was counted a few times. A much larger clonotype is one base distant, so this may be a read error. The rearrangement links TRBV6-2 or TRBV6-3 to TRBJ2-1; maybe TRBD1 (5 bases). From germline, CDR1 is MNHEY and CDR2 SVGEGT. The CDR3 spans 12 residues. The CDR3 is CVSSEGVIEQFF. The CDR3 DNA sequence: TGTGTCAGCAGCGAAGGGGTTATTGAGCAGTTCTTC.

This clonotype was observed many times. This chain links TRBV7-8 with TRBJ2-4; no reliable D call. The CDR3 length is 19 residues. The V and J ends lost 0 bases and 0 bases respectively, with 18 bases between them. Germline V gene data show CDR1 as SGHVS and CDR2 as FQNEAQ. The CDR3 DNA reads TGTGCCAGCAGCTTAGCGGCCAGGACGACCCTCTTAGCCAAAAACATTCAGTACTTC. It codes for CASSLAARTTLLAKNIQYF.

This clonotype was observed at least ten times. V usage is TRBV5-1 and J usage is TRBJ2-1; TRBD2 matches at 11 bases. CDR3 length: 16 amino acids. Germline trimming cut 0 bases from V and 4 bases from J; bases unmatched to any gene: 3. Germline V gene sequence: CDR1 SGHRS, CDR2 YFSETQ. Written as DNA, the CDR3 is TGCGCCAGCAGCTTGGGTAGCGGGGGGGGATACAATGAGCAGTTCTTC. Residues: CASSLGSGGGYNEQFF.

This clonotype was counted only a few times. V is TRBV18 and J is TRBJ1-2, with 12 bases matching TRBD1. V gave up 4 bases and J gave up 4 bases; unmatched junction bases: 7. The CDR3 covers 16 residues. Germline loops: CDR1 KGHSH, CDR2 LQKENI. Here the CDR3 reads CASSRNRDRGPYGYTF. The CDR3 DNA is TGTGCCAGCTCACGAAACCGGGACAGGGGGCCCTATGGCTACACCTTC. The whole variable domain, filled in from reference TRBV18 and TRBJ1-2, reads NAGVMQNPRHLVRRRGQEARLRCSPMKGHSHVYWYRQLPEEGLKFMVYLQKENIIDESGMPKERFSAEFPKEGPSILRIQQVVRGDSAAYFCASSRNRDRGPYGYTFGSGTRLTVV.

This chain uses TRBV13 with TRBJ1-1; 8 nucleotides line up with TRBD1. Trimming removed 5 bases from V and 7 bases from J; junction bases left unmatched: 9. The CDR3 is made up of 14 amino acids. The germline V gene encodes CDR1 PRHDT and CDR2 FYEKMQ (reference sequence). The CDR3 nucleotides are TGTGCCAGCAGCGGCGCAGGGGGCCAGTGTGAAGCTTTCTTT. Translating it yields CASSGAGGQCEAFF.

This clonotype was observed many times. The chain employs TRBV20-1 and TRBJ2-7; 7 bases line up with TRBD1. The trim removed 3 bases at V and 2 bases at J, leaving 7 bases unmatched. CDR3 length: 14 amino acids. CDR1 is DFQATT, CDR2 SNEGSKA, per germline (reference sequence). The CDR3, as DNA: TGCAGTGCTAGCAGGCCCCAGGGGGCCTACGAGCAGTACTTC. Its translation is CSASRPQGAYEQYF.

On this clonotype itself: The conserved phenylalanine or tryptophan is not found at the CDR3 terminus, so this likely reflects a read error. The chain has TRBV7-9 and TRBJ2-3; TRBD2 is a possible D gene (7 bases). Germline V gives CDR1 SEHNR, CDR2 FQNEAQ (reference sequence). This CDR3 has 14 residues. V lost 2 bases, J lost 8 bases, and 14 bases lay in between. The CDR3 sequence is CASSLRGAEGTQYC. The CDR3 nucleotides read TGTGCCAGCAGCTTACGGGGGGCGGAGGGTACGCAGTATTGT.